Sequencing of this TCR beta chain was carried out in a study of human T cells and chemical hapten exposure. On the study more broadly: Variability of per-sample TCR yields stemmed mainly from small differences in pooled library volume.

MiXCR, run by TCRdb on the RACE reads, gives a single entry per CDR3 protein. The sample consists of 150,000 to 200,000 distinct CDR3 sequences, under 25% of them appearing once. The time point is: patch test 3, about 24 weeks after DPC sensitization. As for treatment: therapeutic diphenylcyclopropenone sensitization with weekly scalp DPC. In this sample, this clonotype turned up once. Per the germline V gene, CDR1 is ENHRY and CDR2 is SYGVKD. Trimming left V 10 bases short and J 5 bases short, with 14 bases between. The CDR3 consists of 12 residues. Sequenced here: whole blood, sampled in connection with sensitization to the hapten diphenylcyclopropenone (DPC). This chain uses TRBV10-3 with TRBJ1-1, with TRBD1 as a possible D gene (6 bases). This TCR was sampled from a woman in her 40s with alopecia areata. Some clones in this sample may be carry-over from other donors' samples. The CDR3 nucleotides are TGTGCCACAACAGGGATGGAGACTGAAGCTTTCTTT. This codes for CATTGMETEAFF.